The 28 T cell receptor beta chains given below trace back to one sample, sequenced in a study of blood T cell repertoires in COVID-19. Sequenced by immunoSEQ multiplex PCR; TCRdb stores in-frame clones only, minus some. The table lists about 160,000 clones, roughly 90% of them singletons. Sequencing was done on a sample of peripheral blood. These receptors all stem from a young man with COVID-19, enrolled during active disease.

The chain combines TRBV11-2 with TRBJ1-2; the match to TRBD1 covers 7 bases. The germline CDR1 and CDR2 sequences are SGHAT and FQNNGV. J was trimmed by 7 bases and V by 4 bases; bases with no gene match: 21. This CDR3 comprises 18 residues. The CDR3 spells CASSSLRVRAGGFGGYTF. The CDR3 DNA reads TGTGCCAGCAGCTCCCTTCGTGTGCGGGCAGGGGGGTTCGGTGGCTACACCTTC.

This chain links TRBV3-1 (or the pseudogene TRBV3-2) with TRBJ2-5; TRBD2 matches 15 bases. This CDR3 contains 20 residues. Per germline, CDR1 LGHDT and CDR2 YNNKEL (reference sequence). The trim removed 2 bases at V and 3 bases at J, leaving 13 bases unmatched. The CDR3 sequence: CASSQKLGAGTSGRKETQYF. The CDR3 nucleotides are TGTGCCAGCAGCCAAAAATTGGGTGCGGGGACTAGCGGGAGGAAAGAGACCCAGTACTTC.

J is TRBJ1-1 and V is TRBV6-6; D might be TRBD1 (5 bases). The CDR3 runs to 13 residues. Trimming stripped 5 bases from V and 4 bases from J, with 11 bases between. The germline V gene has CDR1 MNHNY and CDR2 SVGAGI (reference sequence). In nucleotides, the CDR3 is TGTGCCAGCAGTGGGTCAGGGTCCACTGAAGCTTTCTTT. This sequence encodes CASSGSGSTEAFF.

In DNA form, the CDR3 reads TGTGCCAGCAGCTACGACAGGGGGGAATACAATGAGCAGTTCTTC. Its protein product is CASSYDRGEYNEQFF. This rearrangement joins TRBV11-3 to TRBJ2-1; 9 bases fit TRBD1. Germline CDR1 SGHNT, CDR2 YENEEA. V shed 4 bases, J shed 4 bases, and the junction held 5 bases outside the gene matches. This CDR3 spans 15 amino acids.

V and J are TRBV15 and TRBJ1-4; D uncertain. The V gene's germline CDR1 is LNHNV and CDR2 YYDKDF (reference sequence). The CDR3 spans 16 residues. V shed 0 bases and J shed 0 bases, with 8 bases lying between them. CDR3 region: CATSRESRATNEKLFF. Written as DNA, the CDR3 is TGTGCCACCAGCAGAGAATCTCGTGCAACTAATGAAAAACTGTTTTTT.

The chain recombines TRBV12-5 with TRBJ1-5, with D hard to call. CDR1 LGHNT and CDR2 FRNRAP come from the germline V gene. V shed 7 bases and J shed 5 bases, with 9 bases lying between them. CDR3 length equals 12 residues. CDR3 in DNA: TGTGCTAGTGCGACGGGAGATCAGCCCCAGCATTTT. Translation gives CASATGDQPQHF. Full variable domain (missing parts from reference TRBV12-5 and TRBJ1-5): DARVTQTPRHKVTEMGQEVTMRCQPILGHNTVFWYRQTMMQGLELLAYFRNRAPLDDSGMPKDRFSAEMPDATLATLKIQPSEPRDSAVYFCASATGDQPQHFGDGTRLSIL.

In DNA form, the CDR3 reads TGTGCCATCAGCCCCAGAGGACAGGGGTCAGCTGAAGCTTTCTTT. Its protein is CAISPRGQGSAEAFF. The V and J genes are TRBV10-3 and TRBJ1-1, with 9 bases matching TRBD1. Germline CDR1 and CDR2: ENHRY and SYGVKD. V shed 6 bases and J 6 bases; nucleotides not matched to a gene: 11. This CDR3 region has 15 residues.

The chain couples TRBV27 to TRBJ1-1; TRBD1 matches 7 bases. CDR1 is MNHEY, CDR2 SMNVEV, per germline (reference sequence). The length of the CDR3 is 15 residues. Trimming cost V 5 bases and J 4 bases; bases outside gene matches: 10. The CDR3 spells CASSPPTGWTTEAFF. The CDR3 nucleotides are TGTGCCAGCAGTCCACCGACAGGGTGGACCACTGAAGCTTTCTTT.

This chain uses TRBV27 with TRBJ2-1; perhaps TRBD2 as D (7 bases). CDR3 size: 15 residues. Germline V gives CDR1 MNHEY, CDR2 SMNVEV (reference sequence). V was trimmed by 2 bases and J by 6 bases, leaving 14 bases between them. This CDR3 is CASSLPSGQRNEQFF. As DNA, the CDR3 is TGTGCCAGCAGTTTACCTAGCGGACAGCGCAATGAGCAGTTCTTC.

Remarks on this clone: The same CDR3 also results from other DNA sequences found in this sample. The chain joins TRBV4-3 to TRBJ2-7; 11 nucleotides agree with TRBD2. Germline V lookup: CDR1 LGHNA, CDR2 YSLEER. There are 16 residues in the CDR3. J gave up 0 bases and V 0 bases, and 1 base lay outside the gene matches. CDR3: CASSQDLAGGSYEQYF. The CDR3 DNA sequence: TGCGCCAGCAGCCAAGATCTAGCGGGGGGCTCCTACGAGCAGTACTTC.

V usage is TRBV5-6 and J usage is TRBJ1-2; TRBD1 matches 7 bases. There are 13 residues in the CDR3. V dropped 3 bases and J dropped 8; count of bases not matched to a gene: 7. CDR1 and CDR2 from the germline V gene are SGHDT and YYEEEE. CDR3 nucleotide sequence: TGTGCCAGCAGCTCGAGGTACAGGGGAGGCTACACCTTC. The encoded protein is CASSSRYRGGYTF.

The chain has TRBV4-2 and TRBJ2-1; TRBD2 matches at 10 bases. CDR3 length equals 18 residues. V shed 1 base and J 0 bases; nucleotides not matched to a gene: 6. Per germline, CDR1 LGHNA and CDR2 YNFKEQ. This chain's CDR3 is CASSQAPAGGVSYNEQFF. The DNA for the CDR3 is TGTGCCAGCAGCCAAGCCCCAGCGGGAGGGGTCTCCTACAATGAGCAGTTCTTC.

V and J are TRBV18 and TRBJ2-2, with 7 bases matching TRBD1. There are 16 residues in the CDR3. The V gene end was trimmed by 0 bases and the J gene end by 7 bases; junction bases not matched to a gene: 8. Germline CDR1 and CDR2: KGHSH and LQKENI. The CDR3 DNA is TGTGCCAGCTCACCACCCGACAGGGTCACGGTCGGGGAGCTGTTTTTT. Protein sequence: CASSPPDRVTVGELFF.

The gene calls are TRBV19 and TRBJ2-7, with 8 bases identical to TRBD1. There are 14 residues in the CDR3. The V segment lost 5 bases and the J segment 2 bases; nucleotides outside the gene matches: 5. Germline V gene lookup returns CDR1 LNHDA and CDR2 SQIVND (reference sequence). The CDR3 DNA follows: TGTGCCAGTAGTTCACTCAGGGGGCCCTACGAGCAGTACTTC. Translation: CASSSLRGPYEQYF.

This clone was seen once. This chain uses TRBV7-2 with TRBJ2-7; D gene ambiguous. Germline CDR1 is SGHTA and CDR2 is FQGNSA. With 5 bases removed from V and 4 bases from J, the gap between germline ends came to 18 bases. There are 15 residues in the CDR3. CDR3 nucleotide sequence: TGTGCCAGCAGCCTAGACCCAGGTGCCGTTTACGAGCAGTACTTC. This translates into CASSLDPGAVYEQYF. Looking up the rest from reference TRBV7-2 and TRBJ2-7 gives the full variable domain: GAGVSQSPSNKVTEKGKDVELRCDPISGHTALYWYRQSLGQGLEFLIYFQGNSAPDKSGLPSDRFSAERTGGSVSTLTIQRTQQEDSAVYLCASSLDPGAVYEQYFGPGTRLTVT.

The chain carries TRBV11-1 and TRBJ2-7; D not certain. The CDR3 is 12 amino acids. The V end lost 1 base, the J end lost 8 bases, and 9 bases lay between the germline ends. The germline CDR1 and CDR2 sequences are SGHAT and FQDESV (reference sequence). The CDR3 DNA is TGTGCCAGCAGCTTAGTGTCAGACAAGCAGTACTTC. Amino acids: CASSLVSDKQYF.

This clone was counted a single time. The chain combines TRBV20-1 with TRBJ1-2; no clear D gene. The CDR3 has 11 amino acids. CDR1 is DFQATT and CDR2 is SNEGSKA in the germline V gene (reference sequence). V gave up 5 bases and J gave up 8 bases, with 12 bases separating them. The CDR3 protein is CSAHTDNGYTF. In DNA, the CDR3 is TGCAGTGCTCATACTGACAACGGCTACACCTTC.

The chain employs TRBV15 and TRBJ1-5; the D is unclear. V was pared by 8 bases and J by 0 bases, with 5 bases between. Germline CDR1 reads LNHNV; CDR2 reads YYDKDF (reference sequence). The CDR3 extends over 12 amino acids. CDR3 loop: CATRGSNQPQHF. In DNA, the CDR3 is TGTGCCACCCGAGGTAGCAATCAGCCCCAGCATTTT.

V gene TRBV29-1 combines with J gene TRBJ1-2; D is possibly TRBD1 (6 bases). Looked up from germline, CDR1 is SQVTM and CDR2 is ANQGSEA. The V end was cut by 6 bases, the J end by 9 bases, with 17 bases between. The CDR3 runs 12 residues. Here the CDR3 DNA reads TGCAGCGTAGGGGACACCGACCTTAGCTACACCTTC. It yields the protein CSVGDTDLSYTF. The variable domain in full, with the rest retrieved from reference TRBV29-1 and TRBJ1-2, is SAVISQKPSRDICQRGTSLTIQCQVDSQVTMMFWYRQQPGQSLTLIATANQGSEATYESGFVIDKFPISRPNLTFSTLTVSNMSPEDSSIYLCSVGDTDLSYTFGSGTRLTVV.

In DNA, the CDR3 is TGTGCCAGCAGCACGACAGGGACCCACTATGGCTACACCTTC. Translated: CASSTTGTHYGYTF. The chain joins TRBV5-6 to TRBJ1-2, with 7 bases aligning to TRBD1. Germline V gives CDR1 SGHDT, CDR2 YYEEEE. J gave up 3 bases and V 4 bases, and 6 bases lay outside the gene matches. The length of the CDR3 is 14 residues.

This clone was recorded a few times. The rearrangement joins TRBV5-1 to TRBJ1-2, with D possibly being TRBD1 (5 bases). V was shortened by 0 bases and J by 6 bases, with 12 bases between the two germline ends. Germline V lookup: CDR1 SGHRS, CDR2 YFSETQ. The CDR3 runs to 14 residues. The CDR3 region is CASSLAQQTDGYTF. DNA of the CDR3: TGCGCCAGCAGCTTGGCCCAGCAGACAGATGGCTACACCTTC.

The chain employs TRBV25-1 and TRBJ1-2; D perhaps matches TRBD1 (6 bases). Per germline, CDR1 MGHDK and CDR2 SYGVNS. CDR3 length equals 12 residues. Trimming pared 4 bases from V and 8 bases from J, leaving 11 bases between. The CDR3 DNA reads TGTGCCAGCAGTGTCAGGGGCGACGGCTACACCTTC. Translated, it gives CASSVRGDGYTF.

The chain is built from TRBV7-2 and TRBJ2-7, with TRBD2 matching 11 bases. Per the germline V gene, CDR1 is SGHTA and CDR2 is FQGNSA. The CDR3 is 18 residues long. The J segment lost 3 bases and the V segment lost 5 bases, leaving 15 bases of the junction unmatched. CDR3 in DNA: TGTGCCAGCAGCGGCCGCGTTAGCGGGAGGGCCCCTGACTACGAGCAGTACTTC. Its translation is CASSGRVSGRAPDYEQYF.

The chain combines TRBV27 with TRBJ2-1; D uncertain. Looked up from germline, CDR1 is MNHEY and CDR2 is SMNVEV (reference sequence). Trimming took 6 bases from V and 2 from J, leaving 8 bases between them. The CDR3 totals 13 residues. The CDR3 here is CASRERPYNEQFF. The CDR3, as DNA: TGTGCCAGCAGGGAGCGACCCTACAATGAGCAGTTCTTC.

The V gene is TRBV18, the J gene TRBJ2-2; TRBD1 is a possible D gene (6 bases). V was trimmed by 3 bases and J by 3 bases, leaving 11 bases between them. Germline assignment: CDR1 KGHSH and CDR2 LQKENI. This CDR3 has 15 amino acids. This CDR3 reads CASSPTGLYTGELFF. CDR3 DNA: TGTGCCAGCTCACCGACAGGCTTGTACACCGGGGAGCTGTTTTTT.

The chain is built from TRBV18 and TRBJ1-4; D is unclear. The CDR3 spans 16 residues. Germline assignment: CDR1 KGHSH and CDR2 LQKENI. V gave up 1 base and J gave up 3 bases, with 12 bases separating them. The CDR3 region is CASSPLEGSANEKLFF. The CDR3 coding sequence is TGTGCCAGCTCACCACTCGAAGGGAGCGCTAATGAAAAACTGTTTTTT.

For this clone: A much larger clone is a single base away; this may be a read error. The same CDR3 also results from other DNA sequences found in this sample. The CDR3, as DNA: TGTGCCAGCAGTTTAACAGTGAACACTGAAGCTTTCTTT. Encoded protein: CASSLTVNTEAFF. This chain links TRBV28 with TRBJ1-1; D is unclear. Germline lookup yields CDR1 MDHEN and CDR2 SYDVKM. Between the trimmed V and J ends, which lost 2 bases and 0 bases, there was a span of 4 bases. The CDR3 extends over 13 amino acids.

This clone came up a few times. This rearrangement joins TRBV2 to TRBJ1-2, with 9 bases matching TRBD1. There are 13 residues in the CDR3. The junction had 4 bases not matched to a gene; V was cut back by 8 bases and J by 3 bases. Germline V gene lookup returns CDR1 SNHLY and CDR2 FYNNEI. The CDR3 spells CASFRDRDYGYTF. CDR3 coding DNA: TGTGCCAGCTTCCGGGACAGGGACTATGGCTACACCTTC.